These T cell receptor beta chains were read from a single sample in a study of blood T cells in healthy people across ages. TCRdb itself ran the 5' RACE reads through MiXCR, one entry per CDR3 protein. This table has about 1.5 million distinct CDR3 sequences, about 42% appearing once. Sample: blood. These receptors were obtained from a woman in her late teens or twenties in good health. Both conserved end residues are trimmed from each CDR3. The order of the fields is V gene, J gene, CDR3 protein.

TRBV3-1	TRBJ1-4	ASSPRRAPVKLF
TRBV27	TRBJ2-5	ASSLSRAPQETQY
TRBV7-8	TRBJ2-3	ASSTLAGGTDTQY
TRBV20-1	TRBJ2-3	SAPGRPLDTQY
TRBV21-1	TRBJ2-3	ASSKGTGSTDTQY
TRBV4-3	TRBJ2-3	ASSQDELAGGQAQY
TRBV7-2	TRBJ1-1	ASSSPPTEAF
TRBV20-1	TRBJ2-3	SARSPLAASTDTQY
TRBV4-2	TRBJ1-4	ASSQDRAQEKLF
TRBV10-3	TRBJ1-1	AIRPGQMNTEAF
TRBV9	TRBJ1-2	ASSGTGPGYT
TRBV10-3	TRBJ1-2	AISESQGIRPAYGYT
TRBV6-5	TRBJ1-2	ASSIRGGGLYGYT
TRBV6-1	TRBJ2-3	ASSRPDYTDTQY
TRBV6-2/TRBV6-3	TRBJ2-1	ASSYPRRGNEQF
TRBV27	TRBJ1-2	ASRDRGEGYGYT
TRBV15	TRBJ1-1	ATSSRRAMNTEAF
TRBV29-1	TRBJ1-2	SVEGNINGYT
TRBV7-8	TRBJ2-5	ASSTGLAPEQY
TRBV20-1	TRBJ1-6	SAWGTGVNSPLH